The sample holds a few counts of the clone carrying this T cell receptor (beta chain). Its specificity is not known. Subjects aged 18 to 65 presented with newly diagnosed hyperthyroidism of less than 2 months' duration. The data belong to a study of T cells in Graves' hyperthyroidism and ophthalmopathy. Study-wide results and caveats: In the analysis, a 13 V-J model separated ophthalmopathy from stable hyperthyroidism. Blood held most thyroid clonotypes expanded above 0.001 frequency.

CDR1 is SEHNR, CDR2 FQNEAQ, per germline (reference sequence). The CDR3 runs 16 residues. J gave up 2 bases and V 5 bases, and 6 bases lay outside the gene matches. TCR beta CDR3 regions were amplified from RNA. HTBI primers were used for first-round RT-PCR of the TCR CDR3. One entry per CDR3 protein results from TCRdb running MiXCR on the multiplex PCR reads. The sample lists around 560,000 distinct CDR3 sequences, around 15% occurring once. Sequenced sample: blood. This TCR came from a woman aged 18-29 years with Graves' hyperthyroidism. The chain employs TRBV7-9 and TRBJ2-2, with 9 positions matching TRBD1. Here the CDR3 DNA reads TGTGCCAGCAGCGCGGGGGACAGGGTAAACACCGGGGAGCTGTTTTTT. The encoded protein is CASSAGDRVNTGELFF.